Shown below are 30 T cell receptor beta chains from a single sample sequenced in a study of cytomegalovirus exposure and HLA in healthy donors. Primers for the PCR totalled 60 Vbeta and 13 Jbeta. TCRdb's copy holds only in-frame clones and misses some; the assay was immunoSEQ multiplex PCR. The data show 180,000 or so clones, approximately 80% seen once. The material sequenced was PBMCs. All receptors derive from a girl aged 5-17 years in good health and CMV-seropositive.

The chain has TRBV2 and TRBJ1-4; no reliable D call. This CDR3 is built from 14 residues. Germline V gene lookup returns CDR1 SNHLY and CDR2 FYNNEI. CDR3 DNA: TGTGCTATACGGGATCAAGCAACTAATGAAAAACTGTTTTTT. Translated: CAIRDQATNEKLFF. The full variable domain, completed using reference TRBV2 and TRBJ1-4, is EPEVTQTPSHQVTQMGQEVILRCVPISNHLYFYWYRQILGQKVEFLVSFYNNEISEKSEIFDDQFSVERPDGSNFTLKIRSTKLEDSAMYFCAIRDQATNEKLFFGSGTQLSVL.

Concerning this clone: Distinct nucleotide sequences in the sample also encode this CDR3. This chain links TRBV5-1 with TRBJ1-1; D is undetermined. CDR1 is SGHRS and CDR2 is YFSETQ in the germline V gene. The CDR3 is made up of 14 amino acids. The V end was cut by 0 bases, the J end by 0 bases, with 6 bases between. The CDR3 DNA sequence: TGCGCCAGCAGCTTGGGAGGCCTGAACACTGAAGCTTTCTTT. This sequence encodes CASSLGGLNTEAFF.

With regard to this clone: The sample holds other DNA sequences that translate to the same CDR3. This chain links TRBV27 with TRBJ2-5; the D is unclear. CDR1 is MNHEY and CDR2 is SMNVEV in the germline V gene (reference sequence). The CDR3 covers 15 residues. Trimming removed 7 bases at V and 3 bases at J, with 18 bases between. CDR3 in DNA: TGTGCCAGCAATAAAAAGACCGGAACTAAAGAGACCCAGTACTTC. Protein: CASNKKTGTKETQYF.

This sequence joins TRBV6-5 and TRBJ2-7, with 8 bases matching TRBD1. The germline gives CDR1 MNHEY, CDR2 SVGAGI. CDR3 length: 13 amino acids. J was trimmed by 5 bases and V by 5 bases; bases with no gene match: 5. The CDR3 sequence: CASSRIQGDEQYF. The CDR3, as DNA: TGTGCCAGCAGTCGTATACAGGGGGACGAGCAGTACTTC.

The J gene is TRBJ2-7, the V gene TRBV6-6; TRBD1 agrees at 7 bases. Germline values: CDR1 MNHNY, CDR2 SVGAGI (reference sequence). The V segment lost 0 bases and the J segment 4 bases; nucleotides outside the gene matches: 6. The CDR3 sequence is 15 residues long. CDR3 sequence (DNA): TGTGCCAGCAGTTACTCGCAGGGGGAATTGTACGAGCAGTACTTC. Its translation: CASSYSQGELYEQYF.

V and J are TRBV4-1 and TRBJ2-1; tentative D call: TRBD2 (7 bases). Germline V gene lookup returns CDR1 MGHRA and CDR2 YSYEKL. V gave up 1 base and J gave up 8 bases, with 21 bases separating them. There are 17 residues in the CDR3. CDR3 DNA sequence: TGCGCCAGCAGCCAAGGGCGAGGGGGGGGTCTCCCGGATGAGCAGTTCTTC. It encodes CASSQGRGGGLPDEQFF.

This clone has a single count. The CDR3 region has the DNA TGTGCCAGCAGGTACGGGACAGGCCACTACGAGCAGTACTTC. Translation gives CASRYGTGHYEQYF. The chain is built from TRBV6-5 and TRBJ2-7; 8 nucleotides match TRBD1. The CDR3 loop spans 14 amino acids. Losses at the gene ends were 6 bases for V and 3 bases for J; bases not matched to a gene: 7. Germline V gene lookup returns CDR1 MNHEY and CDR2 SVGAGI.

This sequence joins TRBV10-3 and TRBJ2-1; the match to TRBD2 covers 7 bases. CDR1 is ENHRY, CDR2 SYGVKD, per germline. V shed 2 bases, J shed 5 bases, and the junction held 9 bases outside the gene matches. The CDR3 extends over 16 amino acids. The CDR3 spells CAISEVSAGVDNEQFF. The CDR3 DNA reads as TGTGCCATCAGTGAGGTATCGGCGGGAGTAGACAATGAGCAGTTCTTC.

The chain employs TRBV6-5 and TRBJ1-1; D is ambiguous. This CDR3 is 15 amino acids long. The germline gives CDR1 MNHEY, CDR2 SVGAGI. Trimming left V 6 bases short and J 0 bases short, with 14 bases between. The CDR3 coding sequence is TGTGCCAGCAGCCCTAACTTCTTCATGAACACTGAAGCTTTCTTT. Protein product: CASSPNFFMNTEAFF.

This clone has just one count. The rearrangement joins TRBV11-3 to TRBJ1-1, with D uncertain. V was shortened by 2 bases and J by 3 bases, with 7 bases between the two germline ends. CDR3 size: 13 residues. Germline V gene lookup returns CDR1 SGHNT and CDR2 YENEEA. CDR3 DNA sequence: TGTGCCAGCAGCTTATACAGAGACACTGAAGCTTTCTTT. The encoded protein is CASSLYRDTEAFF.

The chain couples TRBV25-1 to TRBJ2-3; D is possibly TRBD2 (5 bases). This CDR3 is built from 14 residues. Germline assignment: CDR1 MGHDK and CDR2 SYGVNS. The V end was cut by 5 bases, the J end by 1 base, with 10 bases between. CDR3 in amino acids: CASSLAWGTDTQYF. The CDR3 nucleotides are TGTGCCAGCAGTTTAGCGTGGGGCACAGATACGCAGTATTTT.

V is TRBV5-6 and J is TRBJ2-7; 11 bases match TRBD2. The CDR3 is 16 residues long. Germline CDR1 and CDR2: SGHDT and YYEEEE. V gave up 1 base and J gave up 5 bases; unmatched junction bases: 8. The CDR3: CASSLMTSGAAHEQYF. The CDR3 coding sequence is TGTGCCAGCAGCTTGATGACTAGCGGGGCCGCCCACGAGCAGTACTTC.

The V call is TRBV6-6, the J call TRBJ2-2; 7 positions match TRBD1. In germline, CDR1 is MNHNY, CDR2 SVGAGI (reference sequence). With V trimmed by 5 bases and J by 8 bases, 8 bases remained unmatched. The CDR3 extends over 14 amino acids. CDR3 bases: TGTGCCAGCAGTAGTCGGACAGGCTGGGGGGAGCTGTTTTTT. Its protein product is CASSSRTGWGELFF.

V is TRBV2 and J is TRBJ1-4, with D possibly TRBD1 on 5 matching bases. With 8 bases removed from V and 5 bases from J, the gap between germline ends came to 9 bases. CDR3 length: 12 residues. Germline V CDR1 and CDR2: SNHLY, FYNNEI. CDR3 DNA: TGTGCCAGCGGGGGACTGAATGAAAAACTGTTTTTT. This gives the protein CASGGLNEKLFF.

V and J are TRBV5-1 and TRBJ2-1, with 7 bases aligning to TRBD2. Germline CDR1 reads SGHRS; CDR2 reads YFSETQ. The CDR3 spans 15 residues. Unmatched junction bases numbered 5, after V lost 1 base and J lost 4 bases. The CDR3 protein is CASSLPREVYNEQFF. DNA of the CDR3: TGCGCCAGCAGCTTGCCACGGGAGGTATACAATGAGCAGTTCTTC.

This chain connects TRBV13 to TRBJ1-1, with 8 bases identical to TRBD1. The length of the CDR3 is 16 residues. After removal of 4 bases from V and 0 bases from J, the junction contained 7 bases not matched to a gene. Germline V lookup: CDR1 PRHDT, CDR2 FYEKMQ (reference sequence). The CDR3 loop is CASSSFGQGLNTEAFF. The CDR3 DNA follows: TGTGCCAGCAGCTCGTTCGGACAGGGTTTGAACACTGAAGCTTTCTTT.

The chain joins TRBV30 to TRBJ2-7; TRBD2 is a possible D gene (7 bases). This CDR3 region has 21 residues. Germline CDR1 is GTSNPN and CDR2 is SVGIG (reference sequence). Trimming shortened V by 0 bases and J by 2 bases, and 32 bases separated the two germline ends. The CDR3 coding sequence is TGTGCCTGGAGTGTAAAGGGCGGGGGCCTCCGGGACAATTTCTTCCCCTACGAGCAGTACTTC. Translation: CAWSVKGGGLRDNFFPYEQYF.

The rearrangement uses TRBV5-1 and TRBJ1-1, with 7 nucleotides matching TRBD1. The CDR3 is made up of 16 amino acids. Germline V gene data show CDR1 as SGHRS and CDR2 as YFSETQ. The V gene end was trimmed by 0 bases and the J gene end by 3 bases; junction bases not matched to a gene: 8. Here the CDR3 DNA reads TGCGCCAGCAGCTTGGGACAGGGTAATAGGGACACTGAAGCTTTCTTT. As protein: CASSLGQGNRDTEAFF.

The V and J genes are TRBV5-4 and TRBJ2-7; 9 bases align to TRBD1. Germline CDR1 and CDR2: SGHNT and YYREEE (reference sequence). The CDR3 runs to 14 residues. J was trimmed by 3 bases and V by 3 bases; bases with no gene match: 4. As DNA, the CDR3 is TGTGCCAGCAGCTCCGGGACAGGGTTCTACGAGCAGTACTTC. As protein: CASSSGTGFYEQYF.

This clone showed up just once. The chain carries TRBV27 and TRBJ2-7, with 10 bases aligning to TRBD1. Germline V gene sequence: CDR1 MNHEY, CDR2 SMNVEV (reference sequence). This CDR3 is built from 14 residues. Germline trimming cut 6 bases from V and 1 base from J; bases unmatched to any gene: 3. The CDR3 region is CASRGTGASYEQYF. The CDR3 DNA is TGTGCCAGCAGGGGGACAGGGGCTTCCTACGAGCAGTACTTC.

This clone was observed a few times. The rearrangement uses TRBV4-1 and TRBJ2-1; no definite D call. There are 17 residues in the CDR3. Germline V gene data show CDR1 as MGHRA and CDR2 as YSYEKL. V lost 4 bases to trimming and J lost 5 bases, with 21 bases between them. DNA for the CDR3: TGCGCCAGCAGCCGCTCCCGGATGAGGTCGAAAAACAATGAGCAGTTCTTC. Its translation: CASSRSRMRSKNNEQFF.

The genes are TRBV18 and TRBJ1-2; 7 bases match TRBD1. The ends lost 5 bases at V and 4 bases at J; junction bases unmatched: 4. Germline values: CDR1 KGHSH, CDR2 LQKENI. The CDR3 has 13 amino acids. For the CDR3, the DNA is TGTGCCAGCTCAGGGGACAGCCCCTATGGCTACACCTTC. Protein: CASSGDSPYGYTF.

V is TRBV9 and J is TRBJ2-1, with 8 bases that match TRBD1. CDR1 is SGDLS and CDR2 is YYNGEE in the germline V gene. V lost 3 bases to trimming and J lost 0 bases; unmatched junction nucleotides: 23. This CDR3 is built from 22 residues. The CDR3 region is CASSALFGSSLDRASSYNEQFF. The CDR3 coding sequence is TGTGCCAGCAGCGCCCTGTTCGGGAGTAGCCTGGACAGGGCGAGCTCCTACAATGAGCAGTTCTTC.

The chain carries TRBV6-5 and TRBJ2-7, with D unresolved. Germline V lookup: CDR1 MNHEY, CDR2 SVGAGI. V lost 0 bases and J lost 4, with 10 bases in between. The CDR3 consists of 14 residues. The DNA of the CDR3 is TGTGCCAGCAGTTACTCCTATCTAGGATACGAGCAGTACTTC. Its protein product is CASSYSYLGYEQYF.

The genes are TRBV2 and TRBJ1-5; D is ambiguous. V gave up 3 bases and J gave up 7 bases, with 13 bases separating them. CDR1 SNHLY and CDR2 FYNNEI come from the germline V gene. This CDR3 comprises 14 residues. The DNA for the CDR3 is TGTGCCAGCAGTGAGCGTAGCCCGCGACAGCCCCAGCATTTT. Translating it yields CASSERSPRQPQHF.

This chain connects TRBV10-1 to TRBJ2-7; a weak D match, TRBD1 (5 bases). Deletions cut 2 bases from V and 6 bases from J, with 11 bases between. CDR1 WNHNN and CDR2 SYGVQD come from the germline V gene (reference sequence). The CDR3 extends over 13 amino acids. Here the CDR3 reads CASSEQGSTEQYF. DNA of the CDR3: TGCGCCAGCAGTGAGCAGGGATCCACCGAGCAGTACTTC.

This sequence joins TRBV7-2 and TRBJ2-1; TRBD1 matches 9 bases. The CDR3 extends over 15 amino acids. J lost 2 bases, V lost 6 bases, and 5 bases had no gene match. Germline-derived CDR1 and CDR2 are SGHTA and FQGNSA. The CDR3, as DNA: TGTGCCAGCAGTTGGGACAGGGTCCCCTACAATGAGCAGTTCTTC. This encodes CASSWDRVPYNEQFF.

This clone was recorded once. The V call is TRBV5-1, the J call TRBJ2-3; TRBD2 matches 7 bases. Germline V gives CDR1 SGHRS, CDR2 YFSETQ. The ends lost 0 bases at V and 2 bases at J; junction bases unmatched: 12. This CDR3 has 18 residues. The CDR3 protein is CASSLGPGGPTFTDTQYF. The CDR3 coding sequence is TGCGCCAGCAGCTTGGGGCCGGGGGGACCCACCTTCACAGATACGCAGTATTTT.

The CDR3 DNA reads as TGTGCCAGCAGCTCAGATTACCCCTTTCCCCACTACGAGCAGTACTTC. As protein: CASSSDYPFPHYEQYF. The rearrangement uses TRBV5-4 and TRBJ2-7, with unresolved D. Germline V gene sequence: CDR1 SGHNT, CDR2 YYREEE (reference sequence). The length of the CDR3 is 16 residues. The V gene lost 3 bases and the J gene lost 3 bases, with 19 bases spanning the gap.

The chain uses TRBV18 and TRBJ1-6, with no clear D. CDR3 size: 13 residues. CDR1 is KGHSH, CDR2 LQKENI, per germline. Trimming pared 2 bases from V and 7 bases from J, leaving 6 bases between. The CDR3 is CASSPRENSPLHF. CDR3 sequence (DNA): TGTGCCAGCTCACCAAGGGAGAATTCACCCCTCCACTTT.